Below, one TCR beta chain is given with its context. Study processing details: How many nucleated cells were present was estimated from reference gene primer amplification. Data came from immunoSEQ multiplex PCR; TCRdb stores just in-frame clones and leaves some out. The DNA gave D and trimming, while V, J and clone size come from that table. The sample lists some 130,000 clones, approximately 79% occurring once. Looked up from germline, CDR1 is SGHRS and CDR2 is YFSETQ. V dropped 4 bases and J dropped 3 bases, with 15 bases sitting between them. This CDR3 has 15 amino acids. The source of the sample is a study of blood T cell repertoires in COVID-19. Study-wide background: The United States, Italy and Spain were the sources of the acute and convalescent COVID-19 samples.

Participant-given clinical history determined each cohort assignment. The chain uses TRBV5-1 and TRBJ2-3; TRBD1 is a possible D gene (7 bases). This TCR came from a man aged 40-49 years with acute COVID-19. The specimen was PBMCs or T cells enriched from blood (not recorded which). The CDR3 coding sequence is TGCGCCAGCAGCCCAGGGGGGCAGTTAACAGATACGCAGTATTTT. Its protein product is CASSPGGQLTDTQYF.